The next 30 T cell receptor beta chains were all read from a single sample in a study of OX40 agonist ivuxolimab in advanced cancers. The data were produced by immunoSEQ multiplex PCR, yet TCRdb's version contains in-frame clones alone and is incomplete. The sample shows about 73,000 clones, approximately 92% of them seen only once. Sequenced here: CD4+ or CD8+ T cells sorted from blood, sampled in a trial of the OX40 agonist ivuxolimab. The receptors shown here come from an adult with an advanced solid tumor such as melanoma, head and neck, liver or kidney cancer.

DNA for the CDR3: TGTGCCAGCACCCTTGGGCAGGCGACCTACGAGCAGTACTTC. The encoded protein is CASTLGQATYEQYF. This chain joins TRBV27 and TRBJ2-7; D not certain. The V end was cut by 7 bases, the J end by 2 bases, with 15 bases between. CDR1 MNHEY and CDR2 SMNVEV come from the germline V gene (reference sequence). This CDR3 is built from 14 residues.

This rearrangement joins TRBV5-3 to TRBJ1-1; D is possibly TRBD1 (5 bases). TRBV5-3 carries the ORF label, with uncertain function. The CDR3 spans 13 residues. The germline V and J ends were trimmed by 3 bases and 5 bases, with 11 bases remaining between them. The CDR3 bases are TGTGCCAGAAGCTCGGTCAGGGAAACTGAAGCTTTCTTT. Its translation: CARSSVRETEAFF.

Of note for this clone: Different DNA sequences within this sample yield the same CDR3. The chain links TRBV7-9 to TRBJ1-2, with D perhaps TRBD1 (6 bases). V lost 1 base to trimming and J lost 4 bases, with 7 bases between them. CDR3 length: 13 amino acids. Germline CDR1 and CDR2: SEHNR and FQNEAQ (reference sequence). The CDR3 spells CASSLGTAYGYTF. The DNA for the CDR3 is TGTGCCAGCAGCTTAGGGACAGCCTATGGCTACACCTTC.

The chain joins TRBV5-1 to TRBJ2-1, with D perhaps matching TRBD1 or TRBD2 (5 bases each). V lost 4 bases to trimming and J lost 4 bases, with 9 bases between them. Per germline, CDR1 SGHRS and CDR2 YFSETQ. CDR3 length: 13 residues. The CDR3 nucleotides read TGCGCCAGCAGCGGGACGGGGTACAATGAGCAGTTCTTC. It is translated as CASSGTGYNEQFF.

The chain uses TRBV10-1 and TRBJ2-2; the D gene is possibly TRBD2 (5 bases). Trimming took 4 bases from V and 6 from J, leaving 9 bases between them. Germline loops: CDR1 WNHNN, CDR2 SYGVQD (reference sequence). The CDR3 runs 13 residues. CDR3 region: CASSVSGAGELFF. CDR3 DNA: TGCGCCAGCAGTGTCTCCGGGGCCGGGGAGCTGTTTTTT.

This chain connects TRBV19 to TRBJ2-7; no clear D gene. Per the germline V gene, CDR1 is LNHDA and CDR2 is SQIVND (reference sequence). V was clipped by 5 bases and J by 0 bases, with 8 bases between them. The CDR3 is made up of 13 amino acids. CDR3 coding DNA: TGTGCCAGTAGTCCTGGGGTCTCCTACGAGCAGTACTTC. Its translation is CASSPGVSYEQYF.

The CDR3 here is CASSGSGGGLNEQFF. CDR3 sequence (DNA): TGTGCCAGCAGCGGCTCGGGGGGCGGGCTGAATGAGCAGTTCTTC. This rearrangement joins TRBV9 to TRBJ2-1; maybe TRBD2 (7 bases). This CDR3 is built from 15 residues. V was trimmed by 3 bases and J by 7 bases, leaving 17 bases between them. Germline values: CDR1 SGDLS, CDR2 YYNGEE.

The chain carries TRBV10-2 and TRBJ1-6; D call uncertain. The V gene's germline CDR1 is WSHSY and CDR2 SAAADI. Trimming removed 4 bases from V and 0 bases from J, with 16 bases in between. The CDR3 contains 18 residues. The CDR3 spells CASSVVLRESSYNSPLHF. CDR3 nucleotides: TGCGCCAGCAGTGTCGTATTAAGGGAAAGCTCCTATAATTCACCCCTCCACTTT.

This clone was counted only a few times. The chain couples TRBV4-1 to TRBJ2-7; D is perhaps TRBD1 (6 bases). Looked up from germline, CDR1 is MGHRA and CDR2 is YSYEKL. V was cut by 1 base and J by 3 bases, with 10 bases left in between. This CDR3 is built from 14 residues. Here the CDR3 DNA reads TGCGCCAGCAGCCAAGGGGACACAAACTACGAGCAGTACTTC. Protein: CASSQGDTNYEQYF.

The V call is TRBV7-9, the J call TRBJ2-5; D is possibly TRBD2 (6 bases). Trimming pared 7 bases from V and 4 bases from J, leaving 22 bases between. The CDR3 sequence is 16 residues long. The germline V gene encodes CDR1 SEHNR and CDR2 FQNEAQ (reference sequence). The DNA of the CDR3 is TGTGCCAGCATCCCCGGCGGGACCGAGGAACGAGAGACCCAGTACTTC. Translating gives CASIPGGTEERETQYF.

In this sample, this clone turned up once. The rearrangement joins TRBV14 to TRBJ2-7, with unresolved D. The V and J ends lost 5 bases and 2 bases respectively, with 7 bases between them. The CDR3 is 12 amino acids. Germline V lookup: CDR1 SGHDN, CDR2 FVKESK. In DNA form, the CDR3 reads TGTGCCAGCAGCGTGGTAGCCTACGAGCAGTACTTC. Its protein product is CASSVVAYEQYF.

J is TRBJ2-5 and V is TRBV9; no clear D gene. This CDR3 is 15 amino acids long. Trimming removed 0 bases from V and 4 bases from J, with 13 bases in between. Per the germline V gene, CDR1 is SGDLS and CDR2 is YYNGEE. CDR3 loop: CASSVDWQIGETQYF. CDR3 in DNA: TGTGCCAGCAGCGTAGATTGGCAAATAGGAGAGACCCAGTACTTC.

V gene TRBV6-5 combines with J gene TRBJ2-2; TRBD1 might be the D (6 bases). The CDR3 consists of 13 residues. Trimming took 6 bases from V and 4 from J, leaving 9 bases between them. In germline, CDR1 is MNHEY, CDR2 SVGAGI. Written as DNA, the CDR3 is TGTGCCAGCAGAGGACAGACCACCGGGGAGCTGTTTTTT. This gives the protein CASRGQTTGELFF.

This chain connects TRBV7-9 to TRBJ1-2; D is ambiguous. Looked up from germline, CDR1 is SEHNR and CDR2 is FQNEAQ (reference sequence). The CDR3 spans 14 residues. V was cut by 4 bases and J by 4 bases, with 13 bases left in between. Written as DNA, the CDR3 is TGTGCCAGCAGCTCAATTGGGGTAGGCTATGGCTACACCTTC. This codes for CASSSIGVGYGYTF.

V is TRBV27 and J is TRBJ2-1; 7 bases align to TRBD2. The germline CDR1 and CDR2 sequences are MNHEY and SMNVEV (reference sequence). The CDR3 runs to 16 residues. V lost 5 bases to trimming and J lost 3 bases; unmatched junction nucleotides: 10. The CDR3 region has the DNA TGTGCCAGCAGTCCATCAACTAGCGCTAACTACAATGAGCAGTTCTTC. Its protein is CASSPSTSANYNEQFF.

The chain joins TRBV6-5 to TRBJ2-3; TRBD2 agrees at 14 bases. V lost 5 bases and J lost 3; bases outside the gene matches: 1. Germline CDR1 and CDR2: MNHEY and SVGAGI. This CDR3 comprises 15 residues. CDR3 nucleotide sequence: TGTGCCAGCAGTGGACTAGCGGGGGGAACAGATACGCAGTATTTT. Its protein is CASSGLAGGTDTQYF.

The chain joins TRBV9 to TRBJ2-2; 8 bases line up with TRBD1. CDR3 length: 14 amino acids. V was clipped by 5 bases and J by 2 bases; unmatched bases: 2. Germline CDR1 and CDR2: SGDLS and YYNGEE. As DNA, the CDR3 is TGTGCCAGCAGAGGACAGGGCAACACCGGGGAGCTGTTTTTT. Translating gives CASRGQGNTGELFF.

The genes are TRBV19 and TRBJ2-4; D remains unclear. The V gene's germline CDR1 is LNHDA and CDR2 SQIVND (reference sequence). V was trimmed by 3 bases and J by 0 bases, leaving 12 bases between them. The CDR3 totals 16 residues. The CDR3 DNA sequence: TGTGCCAGTAGTATTCGAAACGACCTAGCCAAAAACATTCAGTACTTC. Translating it yields CASSIRNDLAKNIQYF.

This clone was seen only once. This chain uses TRBV7-9 with TRBJ2-7; TRBD1 agrees at 9 bases. This CDR3 is built from 15 residues. The V gene end was trimmed by 4 bases and the J gene end by 6 bases; junction bases not matched to a gene: 10. CDR1 is SEHNR, CDR2 FQNEAQ, per germline (reference sequence). For the CDR3, the DNA is TGTGCCAGCAGCTCAAACCGGGACAGGGTGACCGAGCAGTACTTC. Translated: CASSSNRDRVTEQYF. The complete variable domain, with remaining parts taken from reference TRBV7-9 and TRBJ2-7, reads DTGVSQNPRHKITKRGQNVTFRCDPISEHNRLYWYRQTLGQGPEFLTYFQNEAQLEKSRLLSDRFSAERPKGSFSTLEIQRTEQGDSAMYLCASSSNRDRVTEQYFGPGTRLTVT.

This sequence joins TRBV11-2 and TRBJ2-7; D uncertain. This CDR3 region has 12 residues. Trimming shortened V by 1 base and J by 4 bases, and 5 bases separated the two germline ends. Germline assignment: CDR1 SGHAT and CDR2 FQNNGV. CDR3 coding DNA: TGTGCCAGCAGCTTAGGGTGGTACGAGCAGTACTTC. Its protein product is CASSLGWYEQYF.

The chain employs TRBV29-1 and TRBJ2-3; 10 positions match TRBD2. This CDR3 region has 14 residues. Per germline, CDR1 SQVTM and CDR2 ANQGSEA. J was trimmed by 1 base and V by 6 bases; bases with no gene match: 4. Here the CDR3 DNA reads TGCAGCGTCCCCAGCGGGGGGGGCACAGATACGCAGTATTTT. This sequence encodes CSVPSGGGTDTQYF.

With respect to this clone: The junction differs from germline at one of its ends, possibly a read error. The J gene is TRBJ2-7, the V gene TRBV7-9, with D unresolved. CDR3 length: 13 amino acids. Germline CDR1 SEHNR, CDR2 FQNEAQ (reference sequence). CDR3 sequence reads: CASSLGMTHERYF. CDR3 sequence (DNA): TGTGCCAGCAGTTTAGGGATGACACACGAGCGGTACTTC.

The rearrangement joins TRBV11-2 to TRBJ1-4; D gene ambiguous. V was trimmed by 2 bases and J by 12 bases, leaving 19 bases between them. Per the germline V gene, CDR1 is SGHAT and CDR2 is FQNNGV. CDR3 length: 15 amino acids. CDR3 loop: CASSLIFSRDGELFF. The CDR3 DNA reads as TGTGCCAGCAGCTTAATATTTAGCCGGGATGGTGAACTGTTTTTT. Full variable domain (rest looked up from reference TRBV11-2 and TRBJ1-4): EAGVAQSPRYKIIEKRQSVAFWCNPISGHATLYWYQQILGQGPKLLIQFQNNGVVDDSQLPKDRFSAERLKGVDSTLKIQPAKLEDSAVYLCASSLIFSRDGELFFGSGTQLSVL.

The chain is built from TRBV4-1 and TRBJ2-7; D uncertain. V was pared by 1 base and J by 4 bases, with 8 bases between. The CDR3 loop spans 13 amino acids. CDR1 MGHRA and CDR2 YSYEKL come from the germline V gene. CDR3 protein: CASSQVVEYEQYF. The CDR3 nucleotides are TGCGCCAGCAGCCAAGTTGTGGAATACGAGCAGTACTTC.

The chain joins TRBV7-6 to TRBJ2-3, with TRBD2 matching over 11 bases. CDR3 length: 18 amino acids. Germline assignment: CDR1 SGHVS and CDR2 FNYEAQ. With V trimmed by 7 bases and J by 0 bases, 12 bases remained unmatched. CDR3 in amino acids: CASTWLAGGRGSTDTQYF. The DNA for the CDR3 is TGTGCCAGCACTTGGCTAGCGGGGGGCCGGGGGAGCACAGATACGCAGTATTTT.

This clone was counted a single time. The chain combines TRBV10-2 with TRBJ2-1; D may match TRBD1 or TRBD2 (6 bases each). The V end lost 4 bases, the J end lost 7 bases, and 14 bases lay between the germline ends. Germline V gene lookup returns CDR1 WSHSY and CDR2 SAAADI. This CDR3 contains 14 residues. This chain's CDR3 is CASSGLGGKNEQFF. CDR3 DNA: TGCGCCAGCAGTGGTCTAGGGGGGAAGAATGAGCAGTTCTTC.

The chain employs TRBV5-1 and TRBJ2-7; 7 nucleotides line up with TRBD1. Germline V gene sequence: CDR1 SGHRS, CDR2 YFSETQ. Unmatched junction bases numbered 7, after V lost 4 bases and J lost 3 bases. CDR3 size: 14 residues. The CDR3 DNA reads as TGCGCCAGCAGCGTGCAGGGGGACAACTACGAGCAGTACTTC. Its translation is CASSVQGDNYEQYF.

The V gene is TRBV12-5, the J gene TRBJ2-5; 8 nucleotides align to TRBD1. V lost 7 bases, J lost 7 bases, and 14 bases stayed unmatched. This CDR3 comprises 15 residues. Per germline, CDR1 LGHNT and CDR2 FRNRAP. The chain's CDR3 is CASAATGTGRSTQYF. The CDR3 bases are TGTGCTAGTGCCGCAACCGGGACAGGACGTTCGACCCAGTACTTC.

V is TRBV7-9 and J is TRBJ2-3, with 12 bases matching TRBD2. The V gene end was trimmed by 3 bases and the J gene end by 1 base; junction bases not matched to a gene: 5. The CDR3 loop spans 17 amino acids. The germline V gene has CDR1 SEHNR and CDR2 FQNEAQ (reference sequence). CDR3 in amino acids: CASSFPRTSGGTDTQYF. The CDR3 nucleotides are TGTGCCAGCAGCTTTCCCCGGACTAGCGGGGGCACAGATACGCAGTATTTT.

This clone was observed a single time. The chain uses TRBV27 and TRBJ1-1; 8 bases are shared with TRBD1. The CDR3 runs 14 residues. Germline-derived CDR1 and CDR2 are MNHEY and SMNVEV (reference sequence). V was clipped by 7 bases and J by 1 base; unmatched bases: 5. The CDR3 protein is CASTFGTGNTEAFF. The DNA of the CDR3 is TGTGCCAGCACCTTCGGGACAGGGAACACTGAAGCTTTCTTT.